A selection of T cell receptor beta chains follows, all from one sample in a study of post-analysis software for immune sequencing data. TCRdb re-called the PCR reads through MiXCR, storing one row per CDR3 protein. The sample lists 750,000 to 950,000 distinct CDR3 sequences, about 45% occurring once. Sample: blood. The receptor source for this set is a girl between 5 and 17 years old with multiple sclerosis. Both conserved end residues are part of each CDR3. The D gene is left open where the match is weak. A row's size may be missing; if present it is once, few, many or a size class.

-	TRBJ1-4	-	13	TRBV4-2	TGTGCCAGCAGCCCCCCCAGCAATGAAAAACTGTTTTTT	CASSPPSNEKLFF
few	TRBJ1-5	-	12	TRBV7-9	TGTGCCAGCAGCTTGGACCTTCAGCCCCAGCATTTT	CASSLDLQPQHF
-	TRBJ2-5	-	14	TRBV6-5	TGTGCCAGCAGCCGAACGGGGGGCCCGGAGACCCAGTACTTC	CASSRTGGPETQYF
few	TRBJ2-7	-	14	TRBV20-1	TGCAGTGCTAGAGTGGGAGGAGTAGTGTACGAGCAGTACTTC	CSARVGGVVYEQYF
few	TRBJ1-6	-	15	TRBV7-2	TGTGCCAGCACCCGAACGGGCAGCGGTGGATCACCCCTCCACTTT	CASTRTGSGGSPLHF
-	TRBJ1-1	-	13	TRBV20-1	TGCAGTGCTAGCCGGACGGGGAACACTGAAGCTTTCTTT	CSASRTGNTEAFF
-	TRBJ2-7	-	15	TRBV14	TGTGCCAGCAGCCAAGTTGAGGGAATCGGTGGCGAGCAGTACTTC	CASSQVEGIGGEQYF
few	TRBJ2-7	TRBD1	16	TRBV7-9	TGTGCCAGCAGCCCATCCGGGACAGGACAACTCTACGAGCAGTACTTC	CASSPSGTGQLYEQYF
-	TRBJ2-5	-	14	TRBV7-9	TGTGCCAGCAGCCACCCAGAAGGAGAGGAGACCCAGTACTTC	CASSHPEGEETQYF
few	TRBJ1-2	-	14	TRBV29-1	TGCAGCGTTGAAGATCAAGGGGGTCTCTATGGCTACACCTTC	CSVEDQGGLYGYTF
-	TRBJ2-1	TRBD2	18	TRBV3-1	TGTGCCAGCAGCCCGTCACTAGCGGGAGGGCCCTCCTACAATGAGCAGTTCTTC	CASSPSLAGGPSYNEQFF
few	TRBJ2-1	TRBD2	13	TRBV10-3	TGTGCCATTCTGCGGGGGTACTCCAATGAGCAGTTCTTC	CAILRGYSNEQFF
-	TRBJ2-7	-	15	TRBV11-2	TGTGCCAGCAGCCCGGAGGTACTAGTGCACTACGAGCAGTACTTC	CASSPEVLVHYEQYF
-	TRBJ2-1	-	13	TRBV5-1	TGCGCCAGCAGCACCCCGGACGCGGATGAGCAGTTCTTC	CASSTPDADEQFF
-	TRBJ2-1	-	15	TRBV9	TGTGCCAGCAGCTCGGGCGAGACCCGGCTAGATGAGCAGTTCTTC	CASSSGETRLDEQFF
few	TRBJ2-4	-	12	TRBV12-5	TGTGCTAGTGGTCCGAACATGGTTATTCAGTACTTC	CASGPNMVIQYF
-	TRBJ2-3	TRBD2	16	TRBV20-1	TGCAGTGCTAGAGATGTCCGTAGCGGGAACCCAGATACGCAGTATTTT	CSARDVRSGNPDTQYF
-	TRBJ2-1	-	16	TRBV13	TGTGCCAGCAGCGAGCGAGAGGGCCTAAACATGGATGAGCAGTTCTTC	CASSEREGLNMDEQFF
-	TRBJ1-5	-	15	TRBV7-2	TGTGCCAGCAGCTTAGCCGGCCGGAACAATCAGCCCCAGCATTTT	CASSLAGRNNQPQHF
-	TRBJ2-1	TRBD2	17	TRBV7-3	TGTGCCAGCAGCTACCCCTATAGTAGCGGGACCTACAATGAGCAGTTCTTC	CASSYPYSSGTYNEQFF
-	TRBJ2-7	TRBD1	15	TRBV28	TGTGCCAGCAGTACCTCCGGGACAGGGGACCCCGAGCAGTACTTC	CASSTSGTGDPEQYF
-	TRBJ1-5	-	15	TRBV6-4	TGTGCCAGCAGTGACAGTTCGGCGCCTAATCAGCCCCAGCATTTT	CASSDSSAPNQPQHF
-	TRBJ1-2	-	15	TRBV2	TGTGCCTGCAGTGCGTCGGTTCTCAGGAACTATGGCTACACCTTC	CACSASVLRNYGYTF
-	TRBJ1-1	-	13	TRBV6-5	TGTGCCAGCGCATGGTCCTTAGCCACTGAAGCTTTCTTT	CASAWSLATEAFF
many	TRBJ1-2	-	13	TRBV7-9	TGTGCCAGCAGCTTGGGCAGGAACTATGGCTACACCTTC	CASSLGRNYGYTF
-	TRBJ2-7	-	15	TRBV5-1	TGCGCCAGCAGCTTGGAGGCCGTTGAGGGAATCGAGCAGTACTTC	CASSLEAVEGIEQYF
few	TRBJ2-1	TRBD1	15	TRBV19	TGTGCCAGTAGTATTGGACAGGGAGTTTCAAATGAGCAGTTCTTC	CASSIGQGVSNEQFF
few	TRBJ2-7	TRBD2	13	TRBV14	TGTGCCAGCAGCCAGGGACTAGTCTCCGAGCAGTACTTC	CASSQGLVSEQYF
few	TRBJ2-3	TRBD2	18	TRBV6-5	TGTGCCAGCAGTTACTCGGACCATACTAGCGGGAGGGCCGATACGCAGTATTTT	CASSYSDHTSGRADTQYF
-	TRBJ2-4	TRBD2	16	TRBV5-1	TGCGCCAGCAGCTCTTTAGCGGGAGCAAAGAAAAACATTCAGTACTTC	CASSSLAGAKKNIQYF
-	TRBJ2-3	-	11	TRBV7-2	TGTGCCAGCAGCTTAGAGGGCTCGCAGTATTTT	CASSLEGSQYF
-	TRBJ2-7	-	15	TRBV20-1	TGCAGTGCTAGGGAAAGAGCGGGGACATACTACGAGCAGTACTTC	CSARERAGTYYEQYF
-	TRBJ2-1	-	13	TRBV5-5	TGTGCCAGCAGCTTCGGTATATACAATGAGCAGTTCTTC	CASSFGIYNEQFF
few	TRBJ2-1	-	13	TRBV30	TGTGCCTGGAGGGGGACAACCGCCGCGGAGCAGTTCTTC	CAWRGTTAAEQFF
few	TRBJ2-3	-	15	TRBV11-2	TGTGCCAGCAGCTTAGATTGGGGGGGCACAGATACGCAGTATTTT	CASSLDWGGTDTQYF
few	TRBJ2-3	-	16	TRBV25-1	TGTGCCAGCAGTGATCCGGGACGTATAAGCACAGATACGCAGTATTTT	CASSDPGRISTDTQYF
-	TRBJ2-2	-	14	TRBV9	TGTGCCAGCAGCGTAGTCCAGCGCACCGGGGAGCTGTTTTTT	CASSVVQRTGELFF
-	TRBJ2-1	TRBD2	16	TRBV20-1	TGCAGTGCTAGAGATCTGGCGGGGGGGTCCTACAATGAGCAGTTCTTC	CSARDLAGGSYNEQFF
-	TRBJ2-3	-	14	TRBV4-3	TGCGCCAGCAGCCAAAGTGGTGCCACAGATACGCAGTATTTT	CASSQSGATDTQYF
few	TRBJ2-3	-	11	TRBV5-6	TGTGCCAGCAGCTCCCAGGATACGCAGTATTTT	CASSSQDTQYF
-	TRBJ1-1	-	14	TRBV20-1	TGCAGTGCTTGGCCGGCTTTAATGAACACTGAAGCTTTCTTT	CSAWPALMNTEAFF
-	TRBJ2-1	TRBD2	15	TRBV7-9	TGTGCCAGCAGCTTAGCGGGGGGAGGGCTGGATGAGCAGTTCTTC	CASSLAGGGLDEQFF
-	TRBJ2-7	TRBD1	13	TRBV2	TGTGCCCGCAGTCTGGACAGGGGCCACGAGCAGTACTTC	CARSLDRGHEQYF
-	TRBJ2-5	-	13	TRBV7-2	TGTGCCAGCAGCTTAGAGCCCCGAGAGACCCAGTACTTC	CASSLEPRETQYF
-	TRBJ2-7	-	15	TRBV6-1	TGTGCCAGCAGCAGAATTACAAGTCCTTCCTACGAGCAGTACTTC	CASSRITSPSYEQYF